One sample yielded the 20 T cell receptor beta chains listed below, sequenced in a study of cytomegalovirus exposure and HLA in healthy donors. Clones were read by immunoSEQ multiplex PCR, and TCRdb kept only the in-frame ones, dropping some. In the table there are around 200,000 clones, about three quarters of which are singletons. The sequencing sample was made of PBMCs. These receptors were obtained from a woman in her 30s in good health and CMV-seronegative.

The chain employs TRBV2 and TRBJ1-4; 9 nucleotides line up with TRBD1. The germline V gene encodes CDR1 SNHLY and CDR2 FYNNEI. The CDR3 runs to 16 residues. V trimming: 5 bases; J trimming: 7 bases; junction bases outside the gene matches: 11. Here the CDR3 reads CASSRRSGTGREKLFF. For the CDR3, the DNA is TGTGCCAGCAGTCGTCGCTCCGGGACAGGGCGTGAAAAACTGTTTTTT.

The rearrangement joins TRBV28 to TRBJ2-5; 7 bases agree with TRBD1. The CDR3 extends over 16 amino acids. Germline CDR1 and CDR2: MDHEN and SYDVKM. J was trimmed by 4 bases and V by 3 bases; bases with no gene match: 11. The CDR3 sequence: CASSLSGGERRETQYF. The CDR3 nucleotides are TGTGCCAGCAGTTTGTCAGGGGGTGAGAGGCGAGAGACCCAGTACTTC.

The J gene is TRBJ1-1, the V gene TRBV5-1; D is uncertain. Germline V lookup: CDR1 SGHRS, CDR2 YFSETQ. The ends were cut back, 4 bases at V and 4 bases at J, with 11 bases in the middle. The CDR3 is 13 amino acids. The CDR3, as DNA: TGCGCCAGCAGCCTCTCTCGGGGCACTGAAGCTTTCTTT. Protein sequence: CASSLSRGTEAFF.

The chain employs TRBV15 and TRBJ1-3, with D possibly matching TRBD1 (5 bases). The CDR3 is 13 residues long. V lost 4 bases, J lost 1 base, and 5 bases lay in between. Germline V gene data show CDR1 as LNHNV and CDR2 as YYDKDF (reference sequence). CDR3 loop: CATSTGSGNTIYF. Written as DNA, the CDR3 is TGTGCCACCAGCACAGGGTCTGGAAACACCATATATTTT.

This clone came up once. The rearrangement uses TRBV9 and TRBJ2-1, with 9 bases lining up with TRBD2. V dropped 3 bases and J dropped 0; count of bases not matched to a gene: 13. Germline CDR1 SGDLS, CDR2 YYNGEE. The CDR3 is 19 amino acids. The CDR3 region is CASSGVSGGPKSSYNEQFF. DNA for the CDR3: TGTGCCAGCAGCGGTGTTAGCGGGGGCCCGAAAAGCTCCTACAATGAGCAGTTCTTC.

The chain carries TRBV7-3 and TRBJ2-2; D might be TRBD1 (6 bases). The germline V gene has CDR1 SGHTA and CDR2 FQGTGA. The CDR3 spans 16 residues. Trimming stripped 6 bases from V and 1 base from J, with 15 bases between. The DNA of the CDR3 is TGTGCCAGCAGACATCAGGACAGCGAGAACACCGGGGAGCTGTTTTTT. Its protein product is CASRHQDSENTGELFF.

This clone was counted between two and nine times. V and J are TRBV6-5 and TRBJ2-7, with D uncertain. Per the germline V gene, CDR1 is MNHEY and CDR2 is SVGAGI. V lost 2 bases, J lost 0 bases, and 8 bases lay in between. This CDR3 is 14 amino acids long. CDR3 DNA: TGTGCCAGCAGTTACGACACCTCCTCCTACGAGCAGTACTTC. Amino acids: CASSYDTSSYEQYF.

V is TRBV5-1 and J is TRBJ2-7, with D perhaps matching TRBD1 (6 bases). In germline, CDR1 is SGHRS, CDR2 YFSETQ. Trimming took off 6 bases at V and 7 bases at J, with 17 bases between the two ends. This CDR3 comprises 13 residues. In DNA, the CDR3 is TGCGCCAGCAACTTTGGGCAGGGGATGGAGCAGTACTTC. The encoded protein is CASNFGQGMEQYF.

The chain joins TRBV18 to TRBJ2-3, with a possible D match to TRBD2 (5 bases). Germline lookup yields CDR1 KGHSH and CDR2 LQKENI. V was cut by 0 bases and J by 2 bases, with 12 bases left in between. This CDR3 has 16 residues. This CDR3 reads CASSPPSSSNTDTQYF. Here the CDR3 DNA reads TGTGCCAGCTCACCACCGAGTTCTAGCAACACAGATACGCAGTATTTT.

The gene calls are TRBV6-1 and TRBJ1-3; 8 positions match TRBD1. Trimming took 2 bases from V and 4 from J; bases not matched to a gene: 7. The CDR3 runs 16 residues. CDR1 and CDR2 (germline): MNHNS, SASEGT. This CDR3 reads CASSEPFTGGGNTIYF. The CDR3, as DNA: TGTGCCAGCAGTGAACCTTTCACAGGGGGAGGAAACACCATATATTTT.

The rearrangement links TRBV11-3 to TRBJ2-5; D is possibly TRBD1 (6 bases). The ends were cut back, 1 base at V and 4 bases at J, with 22 bases in the middle. This CDR3 region has 18 residues. Germline lookup yields CDR1 SGHNT and CDR2 YENEEA. CDR3 amino acids: CASSLGTQGRTSRETQYF. CDR3 bases: TGTGCCAGCAGCTTAGGGACACAGGGTCGTACCTCAAGAGAGACCCAGTACTTC.

The gene calls are TRBV28 and TRBJ2-7; 7 bases match TRBD1. V shed 7 bases, J shed 5 bases, and the junction held 5 bases outside the gene matches. The CDR3 is 12 amino acids. Per germline, CDR1 MDHEN and CDR2 SYDVKM. CDR3 region: CASTGTAHEQYF. CDR3 coding DNA: TGTGCCAGCACTGGGACAGCCCACGAGCAGTACTTC.

V gene TRBV5-1 combines with J gene TRBJ2-3, with 8 bases that match TRBD1. CDR3 length: 15 amino acids. V shed 5 bases and J 4 bases; nucleotides not matched to a gene: 9. CDR1 and CDR2 (germline): SGHRS, YFSETQ. In DNA form, the CDR3 reads TGCGCCAGCAGTACAACAGGGGGTTTGGCAGATACGCAGTATTTT. Residues: CASSTTGGLADTQYF.

This clone was detected once. The chain employs TRBV6-6 and TRBJ2-7; 10 nucleotides line up with TRBD1. This CDR3 spans 15 amino acids. The V gene's germline CDR1 is MNHNY and CDR2 SVGAGI (reference sequence). Trimming removed 6 bases from V and 0 bases from J; junction bases left unmatched: 5. CDR3 coding DNA: TGTGCCAGCAGCCGGGGACAGGGGCCCTCCTACGAGCAGTACTTC. The encoded protein is CASSRGQGPSYEQYF.

V is TRBV10-1 and J is TRBJ2-3, with TRBD1 matching 7 bases. This CDR3 spans 15 amino acids. With 2 bases clipped from V and 11 bases from J, the junction kept 13 bases outside the gene matches. Germline V gives CDR1 WNHNN, CDR2 SYGVQD (reference sequence). CDR3 region: CASSETTTRRGQQYF. CDR3 in DNA: TGCGCCAGCAGTGAGACCACGACGCGAAGGGGGCAGCAGTATTTT.

The chain has TRBV5-6 and TRBJ2-1; 11 bases match TRBD2. The CDR3 consists of 15 residues. Germline V gives CDR1 SGHDT, CDR2 YYEEEE. V trimming: 0 bases; J trimming: 9 bases; junction bases outside the gene matches: 5. CDR3 residues: CASSLGTSGSSEQFF. CDR3 coding DNA: TGTGCCAGCAGCTTGGGCACTAGCGGGAGTAGTGAGCAGTTCTTC.

This chain connects TRBV7-3 to TRBJ1-1; D might be TRBD1 (5 bases). Trimming cost V 3 bases and J 1 base, with 18 bases left between them. This CDR3 region has 17 residues. CDR1 and CDR2 (germline): SGHTA, FQGTGA. The CDR3 protein is CASSLTSGAAGNTEAFF. The DNA of the CDR3 is TGTGCCAGCAGCTTGACTTCCGGGGCAGCGGGGAACACTGAAGCTTTCTTT.

Written as DNA, the CDR3 is TGTGCCTGGAGGCAAAGCCCCACACAGAAGCACTATAATTCACCCCTCCACTTT. It translates to CAWRQSPTQKHYNSPLHF. V is TRBV30 and J is TRBJ1-6; D is uncertain. The V end lost 3 bases, the J end lost 3 bases, and 21 bases lay between the germline ends. In germline, CDR1 is GTSNPN, CDR2 SVGIG (reference sequence). There are 18 residues in the CDR3.

The chain carries TRBV30 and TRBJ1-4; D is undetermined. With 3 bases removed from V and 7 bases from J, the gap between germline ends came to 3 bases. The CDR3 runs 10 residues. Per germline, CDR1 GTSNPN and CDR2 SVGIG (reference sequence). Here the CDR3 DNA reads TGTGCCTGGAGCCGTGAAAAACTGTTTTTT. This gives the protein CAWSREKLFF.

The CDR3 nucleotides read TGCGCCAGCAGCAGGACTTCCGGGACAGGGGGTACCTCCACAGATACGCAGTATTTT. It is translated as CASSRTSGTGGTSTDTQYF. V and J are TRBV5-1 and TRBJ2-3, with 11 bases aligning to TRBD1. This CDR3 contains 19 residues. Looked up from germline, CDR1 is SGHRS and CDR2 is YFSETQ. V lost 4 bases and J lost 2; bases outside the gene matches: 15.